This TCR beta chain came from a study of beta chain features in type 1 diabetes. Of the isolated RNA, all was reverse transcribed, and so the sequenced material was expressed TCRB transcripts. Some clones are missing from TCRdb's copy, which holds only in-frame ones; the method was immunoSEQ multiplex PCR. The table shows 100,000 to 150,000 clones, with about 10% occurring only once. CDR3 size: 18 residues. Germline CDR1 SGHRS, CDR2 YFSETQ. Trimming pared 4 bases from V and 2 bases from J, leaving 19 bases between. General study findings and limits: Type 1 diabetes patients had TCRB CDR3s that were shorter (moderately but significantly so) in all four CD4+ subsets.

This clone was observed a handful of times. Its antigen is unknown. The sequenced material came from central memory CD4+ T cells from blood. This clonotype was obtained from a man younger than 45 with type 1 diabetes. V gene TRBV5-1 combines with J gene TRBJ2-6; D perhaps matches TRBD2 (7 bases). Written as DNA, the CDR3 is TGCGCCAGCAGCCCGGCCGGGGGGCCGGTTCCTGGGGCCAACGTCCTGACTTTC. Protein sequence: CASSPAGGPVPGANVLTF.